This T cell receptor beta chain originates from a study of technical replicates of blood from a handful of donors. This CDR3 spans 11 amino acids. CDR1 MNHEY and CDR2 SVGAGI come from the germline V gene. V lost 4 bases, J lost 7 bases, and 5 bases lay in between. TCRdb keeps only in-frame clones here, not all; method: immunoSEQ multiplex PCR. Of under 85,000 clones listed, roughly 96% are singletons. The gene calls are TRBV6-5 and TRBJ2-1, with D tentatively TRBD1 (5 bases). The sequenced sample consisted of T cells isolated from PBMCs. The sequence was collected from a human donor in good health. DNA for the CDR3: TGTGCCAGCAGTTCAGGGAATGAGCAGTTCTTC. Encoded protein: CASSSGNEQFF.